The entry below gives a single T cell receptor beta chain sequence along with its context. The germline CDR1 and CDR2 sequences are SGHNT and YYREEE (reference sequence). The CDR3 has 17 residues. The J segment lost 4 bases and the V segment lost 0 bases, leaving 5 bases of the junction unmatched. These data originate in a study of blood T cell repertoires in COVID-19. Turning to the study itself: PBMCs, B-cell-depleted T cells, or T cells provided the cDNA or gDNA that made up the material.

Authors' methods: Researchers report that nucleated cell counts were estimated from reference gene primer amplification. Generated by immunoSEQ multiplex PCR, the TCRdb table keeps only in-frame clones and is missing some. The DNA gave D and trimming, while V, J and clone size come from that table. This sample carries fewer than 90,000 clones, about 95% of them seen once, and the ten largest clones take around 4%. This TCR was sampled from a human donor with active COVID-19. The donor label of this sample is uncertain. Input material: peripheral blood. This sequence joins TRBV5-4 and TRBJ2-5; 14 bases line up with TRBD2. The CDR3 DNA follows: TGTGCCAGCAGCTTGGGACTAGCGGGAGGGGGGGGAGAGACCCAGTACTTC. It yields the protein CASSLGLAGGGGETQYF.